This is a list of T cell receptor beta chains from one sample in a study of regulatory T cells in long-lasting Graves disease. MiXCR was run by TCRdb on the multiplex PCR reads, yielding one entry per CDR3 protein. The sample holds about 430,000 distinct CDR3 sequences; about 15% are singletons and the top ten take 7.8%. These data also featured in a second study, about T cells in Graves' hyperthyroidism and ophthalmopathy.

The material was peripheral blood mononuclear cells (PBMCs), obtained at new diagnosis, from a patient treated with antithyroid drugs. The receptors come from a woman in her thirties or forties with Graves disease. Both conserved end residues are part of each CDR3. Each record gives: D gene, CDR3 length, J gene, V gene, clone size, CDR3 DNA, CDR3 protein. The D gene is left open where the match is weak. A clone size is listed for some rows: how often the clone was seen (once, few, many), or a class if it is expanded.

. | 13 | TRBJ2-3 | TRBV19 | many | TGTGCCAGTAGGGCGGAGGGGACAGATACGCAGTATTTT | CASRAEGTDTQYF
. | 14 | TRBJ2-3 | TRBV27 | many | TGTGCCAGCAGTTTATCGACCGGGGCGGGTACGCAGTATTTT | CASSLSTGAGTQYF
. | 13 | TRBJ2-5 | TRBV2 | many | TGTGCCAGCAGTGACGTCTTAGAAGAGACCCAGTACTTC | CASSDVLEETQYF
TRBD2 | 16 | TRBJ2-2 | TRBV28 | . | TGTGCCAGCAGCCGTTCTAGCGGGGTAAACACCGGGGGGCTGTTTTTT | CASSRSSGVNTGGLFF
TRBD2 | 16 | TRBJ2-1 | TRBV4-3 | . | TGCGCCAGCAGCCAAGGAGGGCGGGAGGGCCTGAGTGAGCAGTTCTTC | CASSQGGREGLSEQFF
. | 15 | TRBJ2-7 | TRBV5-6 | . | TGTGCCAGCAGCTTGGGGGTCTCCCTCCTAGGGGAGCAGTACTTC | CASSLGVSLLGEQYF
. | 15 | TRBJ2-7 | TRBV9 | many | TGTGCCAGCAGCGCAGAGGGACACGGCCAGGGGGAGCAGTACTTC | CASSAEGHGQGEQYF
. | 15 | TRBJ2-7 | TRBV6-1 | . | TGTGCCAGCAGTAGCGGAGGACAGTTGTCCTACGAGCAGTACTTC | CASSSGGQLSYEQYF
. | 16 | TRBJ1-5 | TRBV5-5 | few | TGTGCCAGCAGCTTGACCAACCCAAATAGCAATCAGCCCCAGCATTTT | CASSLTNPNSNQPQHF
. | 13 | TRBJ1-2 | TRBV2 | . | TGTGCCAGCAGTGAAACCCAGTCAGGTGGCTACACCTTC | CASSETQSGGYTF
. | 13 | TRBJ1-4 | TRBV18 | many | TGTGCCAGCTCACCAGGCTTCCGGGAAAAACTGTTTTTT | CASSPGFREKLFF
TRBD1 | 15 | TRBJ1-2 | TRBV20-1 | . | TGCAGTGCTAGGGCAAGACAGGGTTTTCATGTAGGCTACACCTTC | CSARARQGFHVGYTF
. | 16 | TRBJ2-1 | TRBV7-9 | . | TGTGCCAGCAGCTTTGAACCCCATCGCTCCTACAATGAGCAGTTCTTC | CASSFEPHRSYNEQFF
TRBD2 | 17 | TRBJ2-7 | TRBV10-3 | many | TGTGCCATCAGTGAGAGGCTAGCGGGATCGGGCGCCGACGAGCAGTACTTC | CAISERLAGSGADEQYF
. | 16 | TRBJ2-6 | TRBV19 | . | TGTGCCAGTAAGCCGCTGCTGAGCTCTGGGGCCAACGTCCTGACTTTC | CASKPLLSSGANVLTF
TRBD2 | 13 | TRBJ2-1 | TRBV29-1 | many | TGCAGCATTTACAGCGGGAGTGGCAATGAGCAGTTCTTC | CSIYSGSGNEQFF
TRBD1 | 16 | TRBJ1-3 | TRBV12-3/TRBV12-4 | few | TGTGCCAGCAGTTGGAGGGCAGGGGGCTCTGGAAACACCATATATTTT | CASSWRAGGSGNTIYF
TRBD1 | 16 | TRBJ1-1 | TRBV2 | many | TGTGCCAGCAGTGGAGGGACAGCCTTTGGGAACACTGAAGCTTTCTTT | CASSGGTAFGNTEAFF
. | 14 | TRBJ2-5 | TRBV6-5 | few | TGTGCCAGCAGTTACATGAGTGAACGAGAGACCCAGTACTTC | CASSYMSERETQYF
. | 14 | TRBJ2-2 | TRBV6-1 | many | TGTGCCAGCAGAACAGAGGGGAACACCGGGGAGCTGTTTTTT | CASRTEGNTGELFF